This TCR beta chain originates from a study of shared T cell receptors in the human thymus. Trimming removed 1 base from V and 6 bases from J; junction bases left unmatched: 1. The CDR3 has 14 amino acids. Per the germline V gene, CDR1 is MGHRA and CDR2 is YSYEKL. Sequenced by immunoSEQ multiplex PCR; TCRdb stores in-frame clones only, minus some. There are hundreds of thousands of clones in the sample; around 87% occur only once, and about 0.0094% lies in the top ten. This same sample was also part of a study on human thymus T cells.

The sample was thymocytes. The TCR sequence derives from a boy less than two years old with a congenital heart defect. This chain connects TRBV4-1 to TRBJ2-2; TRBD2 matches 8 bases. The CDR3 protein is CASSQGREAGELFF. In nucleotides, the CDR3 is TGCGCCAGCAGCCAAGGGCGGGAGGCCGGGGAGCTGTTTTTT.